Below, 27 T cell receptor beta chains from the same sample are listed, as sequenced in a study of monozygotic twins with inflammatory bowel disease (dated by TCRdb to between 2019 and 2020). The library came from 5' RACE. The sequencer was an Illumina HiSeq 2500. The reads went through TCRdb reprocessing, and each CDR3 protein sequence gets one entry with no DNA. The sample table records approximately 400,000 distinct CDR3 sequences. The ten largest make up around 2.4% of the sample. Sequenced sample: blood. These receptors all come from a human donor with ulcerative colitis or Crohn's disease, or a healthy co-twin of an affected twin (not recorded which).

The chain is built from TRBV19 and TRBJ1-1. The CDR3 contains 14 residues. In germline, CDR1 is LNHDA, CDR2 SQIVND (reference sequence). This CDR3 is CASSLGVANTEAFF.

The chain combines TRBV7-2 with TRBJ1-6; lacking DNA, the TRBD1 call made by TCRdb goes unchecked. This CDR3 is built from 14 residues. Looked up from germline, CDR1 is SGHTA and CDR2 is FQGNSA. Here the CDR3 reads CASSLSGSNSPLHF. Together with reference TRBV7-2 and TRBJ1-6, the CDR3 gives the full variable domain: GAGVSQSPSNKVTEKGKDVELRCDPISGHTALYWYRQSLGQGLEFLIYFQGNSAPDKSGLPSDRFSAERTGGSVSTLTIQRTQQEDSAVYLCASSLSGSNSPLHFGNGTRLTVT.

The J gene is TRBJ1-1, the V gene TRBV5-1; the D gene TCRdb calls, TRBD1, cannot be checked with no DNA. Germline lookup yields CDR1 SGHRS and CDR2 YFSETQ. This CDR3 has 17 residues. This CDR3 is CASSFGWTGGLNTEAFF.

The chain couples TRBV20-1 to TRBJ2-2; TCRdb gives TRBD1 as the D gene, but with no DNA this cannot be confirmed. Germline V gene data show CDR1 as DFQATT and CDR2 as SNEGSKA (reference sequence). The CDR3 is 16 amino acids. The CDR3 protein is CSARGSTGLLAGELFF.

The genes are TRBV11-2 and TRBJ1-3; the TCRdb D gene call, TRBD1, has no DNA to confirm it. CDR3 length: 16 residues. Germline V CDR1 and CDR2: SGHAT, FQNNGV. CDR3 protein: CASSARRGSTGNTIYF.

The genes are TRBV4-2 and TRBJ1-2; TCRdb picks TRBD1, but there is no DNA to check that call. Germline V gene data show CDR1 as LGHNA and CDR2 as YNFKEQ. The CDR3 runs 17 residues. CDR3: CASSQEPLSGGYYGYTF.

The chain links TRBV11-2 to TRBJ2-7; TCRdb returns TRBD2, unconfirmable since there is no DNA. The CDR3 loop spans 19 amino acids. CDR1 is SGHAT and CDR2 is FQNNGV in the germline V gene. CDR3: CASSLLGLAGGTLSYEQYF.

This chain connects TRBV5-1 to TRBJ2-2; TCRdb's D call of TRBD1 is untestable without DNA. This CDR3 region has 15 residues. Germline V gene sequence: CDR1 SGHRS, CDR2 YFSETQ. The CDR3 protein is CASSLEYRDTGELFF.

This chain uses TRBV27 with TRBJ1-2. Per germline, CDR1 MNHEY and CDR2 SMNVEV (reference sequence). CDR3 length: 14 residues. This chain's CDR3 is CASRGQSANYGYTF.

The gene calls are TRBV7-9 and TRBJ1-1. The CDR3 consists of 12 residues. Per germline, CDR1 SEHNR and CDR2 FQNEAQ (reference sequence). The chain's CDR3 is CASSAYSAEAFF. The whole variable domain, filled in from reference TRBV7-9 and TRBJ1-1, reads DTGVSQNPRHKITKRGQNVTFRCDPISEHNRLYWYRQTLGQGPEFLTYFQNEAQLEKSRLLSDRFSAERPKGSFSTLEIQRTEQGDSAMYLCASSAYSAEAFFGQGTRLTVV.

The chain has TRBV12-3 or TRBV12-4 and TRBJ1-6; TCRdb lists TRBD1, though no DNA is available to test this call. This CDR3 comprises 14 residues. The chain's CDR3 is CASSSGTGWSPLHF.

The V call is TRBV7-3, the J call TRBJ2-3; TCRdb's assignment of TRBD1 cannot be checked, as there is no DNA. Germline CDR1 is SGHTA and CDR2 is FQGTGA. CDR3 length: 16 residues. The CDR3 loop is CASSLGQGGTTDTQYF.

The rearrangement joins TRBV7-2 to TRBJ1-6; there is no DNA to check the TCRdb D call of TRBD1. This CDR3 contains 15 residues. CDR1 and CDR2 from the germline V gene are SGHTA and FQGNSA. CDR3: CASSSNSYRGSPLHF.

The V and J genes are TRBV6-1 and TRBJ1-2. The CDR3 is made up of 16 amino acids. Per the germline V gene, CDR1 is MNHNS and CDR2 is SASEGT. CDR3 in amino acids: CASRGEVEFVRYGYTF.

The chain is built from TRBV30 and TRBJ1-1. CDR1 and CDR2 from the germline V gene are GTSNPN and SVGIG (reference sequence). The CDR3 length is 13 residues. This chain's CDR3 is CAWRLERVTEAFF. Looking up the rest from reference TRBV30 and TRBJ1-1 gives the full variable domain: SQTIHQWPATLVQPVGSPLSLECTVEGTSNPNLYWYRQAAGRGLQLLFYSVGIGQISSEVPQNLSASRPQDRQFILSSKKLLLSDSGFYLCAWRLERVTEAFFGQGTRLTVV.

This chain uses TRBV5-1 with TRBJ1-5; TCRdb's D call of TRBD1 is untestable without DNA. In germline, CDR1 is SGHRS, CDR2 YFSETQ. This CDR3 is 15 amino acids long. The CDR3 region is CASSPGTNSNQPQHF.

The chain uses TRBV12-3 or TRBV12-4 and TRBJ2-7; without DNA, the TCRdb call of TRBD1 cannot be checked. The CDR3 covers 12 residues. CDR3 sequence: CASSVNRGEQYF.

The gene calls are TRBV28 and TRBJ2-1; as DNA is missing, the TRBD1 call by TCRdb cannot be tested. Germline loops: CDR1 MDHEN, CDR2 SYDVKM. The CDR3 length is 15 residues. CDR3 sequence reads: CASSRRGPTFNEQFF. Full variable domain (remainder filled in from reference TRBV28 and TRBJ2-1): DVKVTQSSRYLVKRTGEKVFLECVQDMDHENMFWYRQDPGLGLRLIYFSYDVKMKEKGDIPEGYSVSREKKERFSLILESASTNQTSMYLCASSRRGPTFNEQFFGPGTRLTVL.

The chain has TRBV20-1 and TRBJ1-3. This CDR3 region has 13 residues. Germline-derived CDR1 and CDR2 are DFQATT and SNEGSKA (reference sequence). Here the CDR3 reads CSVQQRGGNTIYF.

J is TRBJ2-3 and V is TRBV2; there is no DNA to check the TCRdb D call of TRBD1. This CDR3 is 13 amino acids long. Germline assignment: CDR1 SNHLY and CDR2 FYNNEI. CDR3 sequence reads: CASSGEGGDTQYF.

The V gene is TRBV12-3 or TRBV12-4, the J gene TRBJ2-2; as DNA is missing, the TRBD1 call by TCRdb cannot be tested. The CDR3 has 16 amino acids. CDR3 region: CASSLMGQGYTGELFF.

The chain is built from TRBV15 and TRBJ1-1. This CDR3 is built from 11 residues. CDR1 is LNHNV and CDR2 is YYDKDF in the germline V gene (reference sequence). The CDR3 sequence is CATRMNTEAFF.

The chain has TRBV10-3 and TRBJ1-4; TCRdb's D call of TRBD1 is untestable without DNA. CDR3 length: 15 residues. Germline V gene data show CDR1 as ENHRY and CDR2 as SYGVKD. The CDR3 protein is CAISGGTGINEKLFF.

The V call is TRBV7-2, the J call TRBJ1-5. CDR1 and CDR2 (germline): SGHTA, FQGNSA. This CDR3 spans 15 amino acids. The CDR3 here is CASSLAPASNQPQHF.

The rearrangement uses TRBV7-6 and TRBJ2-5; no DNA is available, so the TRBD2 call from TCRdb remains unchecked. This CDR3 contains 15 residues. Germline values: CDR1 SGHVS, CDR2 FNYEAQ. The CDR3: CASSPLTRGQETQYF.

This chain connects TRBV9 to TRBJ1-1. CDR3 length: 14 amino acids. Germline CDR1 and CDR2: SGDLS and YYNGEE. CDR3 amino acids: CASSPIVGNTEAFF.

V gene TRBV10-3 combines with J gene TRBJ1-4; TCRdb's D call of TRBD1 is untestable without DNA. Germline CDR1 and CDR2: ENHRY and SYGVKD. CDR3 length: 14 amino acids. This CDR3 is CAIRDAATNEKLFF.